The 22 T cell receptor beta chains reported below all come from one sample, sequenced in a study of shared clonotypes between healthy human individuals. Here immunoSEQ multiplex PCR was the method, and the copy in TCRdb shows in-frame clones only, minus some. Altogether roughly 2,300,000 clones are present, roughly 90% being singletons, with the ten largest covering about 0.36%. Sequenced input: naive CD4+ T cells from PBMCs. Subset defined: CD45RA+ positively selected. The receptors come from a man aged 18 to 35 in good health. Some clones in this sample may be carry-over from other donors' samples.

As to this clone: Additional DNA sequences in this sample encode the identical CDR3. The rearrangement joins TRBV5-1 to TRBJ2-2, with 7 nucleotides matching TRBD1. CDR1 is SGHRS and CDR2 is YFSETQ in the germline V gene. The J segment lost 5 bases and the V segment lost 5 bases, leaving 3 bases of the junction unmatched. This CDR3 region has 13 residues. CDR3 DNA sequence: TGCGCCAGCAGTCAACAGGGGACCGGGGAGCTGTTTTTT. Translating gives CASSQQGTGELFF.

The DNA for the CDR3 is TGTGCCAGCAGCGACAGTGGGACAGCCTACGAGCAGTACTTC. Protein: CASSDSGTAYEQYF. V usage is TRBV2 and J usage is TRBJ2-7; 7 bases align to TRBD1. V was pared by 6 bases and J by 2 bases, with 7 bases of the junction left unmatched. CDR3 length: 14 residues. CDR1 is SNHLY, CDR2 FYNNEI, per germline.

The rearrangement links TRBV27 to TRBJ2-4; the match to TRBD1 covers 7 bases. V shed 6 bases, J shed 0 bases, and the junction held 5 bases outside the gene matches. The CDR3 runs 15 residues. Germline V CDR1 and CDR2: MNHEY, SMNVEV (reference sequence). CDR3 sequence reads: CASRDRPLAKNIQYF. In DNA, the CDR3 is TGTGCCAGCAGGGACAGGCCCCTAGCCAAAAACATTCAGTACTTC.

V gene TRBV30 combines with J gene TRBJ2-2; possible D gene TRBD2, 6 bases. The CDR3 covers 14 residues. Germline-derived CDR1 and CDR2 are GTSNPN and SVGIG (reference sequence). V lost 0 bases and J lost 5, with 10 bases in between. CDR3: CAWSVGGETGELFF. The CDR3 region has the DNA TGTGCCTGGAGTGTGGGGGGAGAGACCGGGGAGCTGTTTTTT.

This chain connects TRBV27 to TRBJ2-5; 8 bases fit TRBD1. V gave up 6 bases and J gave up 2 bases; unmatched junction bases: 8. The germline V gene encodes CDR1 MNHEY and CDR2 SMNVEV (reference sequence). This CDR3 has 15 residues. The CDR3 DNA reads TGTGCCAGCAGCTCTCCCGGACAGGGACAAGAGACCCAGTACTTC. Its translation is CASSSPGQGQETQYF.

The chain is built from TRBV7-8 and TRBJ1-6; a weak D match, TRBD1 (5 bases). The CDR3 runs 17 residues. The germline V gene encodes CDR1 SGHVS and CDR2 FQNEAQ. V was trimmed by 1 base and J by 9 bases, leaving 19 bases between them. The CDR3 region is CASSLDVPGRRGSPLHF. CDR3 bases: TGTGCCAGCAGCTTAGATGTGCCGGGACGAAGAGGTTCACCCCTCCACTTT.

This clone was seen only once. The CDR3 sequence is CASMGRANTEAFF. The CDR3 DNA reads as TGTGCCAGTATGGGAAGGGCTAACACTGAAGCTTTCTTT. The gene calls are TRBV28 and TRBJ1-1, with D unresolved. From germline, CDR1 is MDHEN and CDR2 SYDVKM. The CDR3 sequence is 13 residues long. Deletions cut 9 bases from V and 2 bases from J, with 13 bases between.

CDR3 region: CASSLPLAGAGEQYF. CDR3 DNA: TGTGCCAGCAGTTTACCCCTAGCGGGAGCGGGTGAGCAGTACTTC. J is TRBJ2-7 and V is TRBV27; TRBD2 matches at 10 bases. Looked up from germline, CDR1 is MNHEY and CDR2 is SMNVEV (reference sequence). The CDR3 extends over 15 amino acids. The V segment lost 2 bases and the J segment 7 bases; nucleotides outside the gene matches: 8.

This clone was seen just once. The rearrangement uses TRBV19 and TRBJ1-5; no clear D. Trimming shortened V by 1 base and J by 0 bases, and 13 bases separated the two germline ends. The CDR3 has 17 amino acids. Germline loops: CDR1 LNHDA, CDR2 SQIVND (reference sequence). The CDR3 region has the DNA TGTGCCAGTAGTATAGTCGAAGGGATTTATAGCAATCAGCCCCAGCATTTT. This sequence encodes CASSIVEGIYSNQPQHF.

This clone was picked up one time. The chain is built from TRBV30 and TRBJ2-3, with TRBD2 matching over 7 bases. The CDR3 extends over 18 amino acids. Germline CDR1 reads GTSNPN; CDR2 reads SVGIG (reference sequence). The V segment lost 2 bases and the J segment 2 bases; nucleotides outside the gene matches: 16. The CDR3 protein is CAWSSIPSRDYLTDTQYF. The CDR3 region has the DNA TGTGCCTGGAGTTCCATACCTTCCCGGGACTACCTCACAGATACGCAGTATTTT.

J is TRBJ2-5 and V is TRBV28, with D perhaps matching TRBD2 (5 bases). Deletions cut 4 bases from V and 3 bases from J, with 15 bases between. This CDR3 has 15 amino acids. Germline lookup yields CDR1 MDHEN and CDR2 SYDVKM. The DNA for the CDR3 is TGTGCCAGCAGTTCAACCAGTCCCGGGGAAGAGACCCAGTACTTC. Encoded protein: CASSSTSPGEETQYF.

The chain combines TRBV10-1 with TRBJ2-7; tentative D call: TRBD2 (5 bases). The CDR3 length is 13 residues. Germline loops: CDR1 WNHNN, CDR2 SYGVQD (reference sequence). Trimming took off 8 bases at V and 0 bases at J, with 11 bases between the two ends. The CDR3 spells CASPRTASYEQYF. The DNA for the CDR3 is TGCGCCAGCCCCCGGACTGCCTCCTACGAGCAGTACTTC.

This chain connects TRBV7-3 to TRBJ1-5; D is unresolved. Trimming cost V 2 bases and J 3 bases, with 5 bases left between them. This CDR3 contains 13 residues. Germline loops: CDR1 SGHTA, CDR2 FQGTGA. The CDR3, as DNA: TGTGCCAGCAGCTTATCCCCCAATCAGCCCCAGCATTTT. Translated, it gives CASSLSPNQPQHF.

The rearrangement joins TRBV7-9 to TRBJ2-3, with 15 bases lining up with TRBD2. Germline CDR1 SEHNR, CDR2 FQNEAQ (reference sequence). V was clipped by 3 bases and J by 0 bases; unmatched bases: 4. There are 18 residues in the CDR3. The CDR3 sequence: CASSFRTSGRASTDTQYF. The CDR3 DNA reads TGTGCCAGCAGCTTTAGGACTAGCGGGAGGGCTAGCACAGATACGCAGTATTTT.

This chain uses TRBV7-2 with TRBJ2-1, with TRBD2 as a possible D gene (6 bases). Deletions cut 6 bases from V and 0 bases from J, with 12 bases between. Germline V gives CDR1 SGHTA, CDR2 FQGNSA. This CDR3 is 15 amino acids long. The CDR3 bases are TGTGCCAGCAGGGTAGCGGTCCCCTCCTACAATGAGCAGTTCTTC. It yields the protein CASRVAVPSYNEQFF. Combining the CDR3 with reference TRBV7-2 and TRBJ2-1 gives the whole variable domain GAGVSQSPSNKVTEKGKDVELRCDPISGHTALYWYRQSLGQGLEFLIYFQGNSAPDKSGLPSDRFSAERTGGSVSTLTIQRTQQEDSAVYLCASRVAVPSYNEQFFGPGTRLTVL.

This clone was recorded only once. The V and J genes are TRBV7-9 and TRBJ1-5, with D hard to call. This CDR3 has 14 residues. Germline values: CDR1 SEHNR, CDR2 FQNEAQ (reference sequence). Trimming shortened V by 4 bases and J by 0 bases, and 7 bases separated the two germline ends. CDR3 sequence (DNA): TGTGCCAGCAGCTCCCGATATAGCAATCAGCCCCAGCATTTT. It translates to CASSSRYSNQPQHF. The whole variable domain, remainder taken from reference TRBV7-9 and TRBJ1-5, is DTGVSQNPRHKITKRGQNVTFRCDPISEHNRLYWYRQTLGQGPEFLTYFQNEAQLEKSRLLSDRFSAERPKGSFSTLEIQRTEQGDSAMYLCASSSRYSNQPQHFGDGTRLSIL.

This clone was counted a single time. The rearrangement links TRBV5-1 to TRBJ2-3; perhaps TRBD1 as D (6 bases). The CDR3 totals 16 residues. Trimming took 2 bases from V and 2 from J, leaving 15 bases between them. Germline lookup yields CDR1 SGHRS and CDR2 YFSETQ. CDR3 region: CASSFPPRGVTDTQYF. CDR3 nucleotide sequence: TGCGCCAGCAGCTTTCCGCCCAGGGGAGTCACAGATACGCAGTATTTT.

The rearrangement joins TRBV5-4 to TRBJ2-1; D might be TRBD1 (6 bases). Trimming removed 4 bases from V and 0 bases from J, with 11 bases in between. CDR1 SGHNT and CDR2 YYREEE come from the germline V gene (reference sequence). The CDR3 contains 15 residues. The CDR3 coding sequence is TGTGCCAGCAGCACCGACAGGCCCTCCTACAATGAGCAGTTCTTC. Amino acid sequence: CASSTDRPSYNEQFF.

V is TRBV7-9 and J is TRBJ1-1; 12 nucleotides line up with TRBD1. V trimming: 1 base; J trimming: 5 bases; junction bases outside the gene matches: 8. CDR1 SEHNR and CDR2 FQNEAQ come from the germline V gene (reference sequence). The CDR3 is 17 residues long. CDR3 loop: CASSLEGQGATETEAFF. CDR3 coding DNA: TGTGCCAGCAGCTTAGAGGGACAGGGGGCTACGGAAACTGAAGCTTTCTTT.

CDR3 sequence: CASSLEQGSQYF. CDR3 nucleotides: TGCGCCAGCAGCTTGGAGCAGGGCAGCCAGTACTTC. This chain uses TRBV5-1 with TRBJ2-7; maybe TRBD1 (5 bases). CDR3 length: 12 residues. The germline V and J ends were trimmed by 0 bases and 10 bases, with 11 bases remaining between them. The germline V gene has CDR1 SGHRS and CDR2 YFSETQ.

The V and J genes are TRBV15 and TRBJ1-5; D uncertain. Trimming cost V 1 base and J 0 bases, with 10 bases left between them. The CDR3 spans 16 residues. From germline, CDR1 is LNHNV and CDR2 YYDKDF (reference sequence). The CDR3 sequence is CATSRVGWDSNQPQHF. CDR3 coding DNA: TGTGCCACCAGCAGAGTCGGGTGGGATAGCAATCAGCCCCAGCATTTT.

This chain uses TRBV9 with TRBJ2-2; D unresolved. The CDR3 is 14 amino acids. V was trimmed by 4 bases and J by 3 bases, leaving 10 bases between them. Per the germline V gene, CDR1 is SGDLS and CDR2 is YYNGEE. In DNA, the CDR3 is TGTGCCAGCAGCCTCGACCTGTACACCGGGGAGCTGTTTTTT. Translation gives CASSLDLYTGELFF.